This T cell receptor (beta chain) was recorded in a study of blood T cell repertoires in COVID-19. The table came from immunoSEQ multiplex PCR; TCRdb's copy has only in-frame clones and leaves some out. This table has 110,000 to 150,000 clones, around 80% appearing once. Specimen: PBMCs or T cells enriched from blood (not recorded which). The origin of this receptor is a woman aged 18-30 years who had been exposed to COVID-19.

The CDR3 is CASSLSKVRPANYGYTF. In DNA, the CDR3 is TGTGCCAGCAGTTTATCGAAAGTCCGTCCAGCTAACTATGGCTACACCTTC. The rearrangement links TRBV27 to TRBJ1-2, with unresolved D. The germline V gene has CDR1 MNHEY and CDR2 SMNVEV (reference sequence). The CDR3 is 17 residues long. V lost 0 bases and J 0 bases, leaving 14 bases between the germline ends.